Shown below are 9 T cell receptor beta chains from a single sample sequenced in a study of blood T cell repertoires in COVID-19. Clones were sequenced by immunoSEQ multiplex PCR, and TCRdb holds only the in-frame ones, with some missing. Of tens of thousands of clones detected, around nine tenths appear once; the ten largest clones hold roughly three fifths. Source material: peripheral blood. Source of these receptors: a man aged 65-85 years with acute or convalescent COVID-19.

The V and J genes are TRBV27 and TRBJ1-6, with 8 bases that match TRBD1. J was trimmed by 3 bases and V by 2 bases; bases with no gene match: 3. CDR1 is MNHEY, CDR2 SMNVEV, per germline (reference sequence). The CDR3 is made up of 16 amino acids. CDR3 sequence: CASSLDRGLYNSPLHF. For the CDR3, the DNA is TGTGCCAGCAGTTTAGACAGGGGCCTCTATAATTCACCCCTCCACTTT.

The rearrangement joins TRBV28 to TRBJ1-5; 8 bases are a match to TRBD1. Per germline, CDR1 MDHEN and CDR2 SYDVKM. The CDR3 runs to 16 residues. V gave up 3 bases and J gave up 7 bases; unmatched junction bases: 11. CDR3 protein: CASSLRQGAPPQPQHF. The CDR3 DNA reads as TGTGCCAGCAGTTTGAGGCAGGGGGCGCCCCCCCAGCCCCAGCATTTT.

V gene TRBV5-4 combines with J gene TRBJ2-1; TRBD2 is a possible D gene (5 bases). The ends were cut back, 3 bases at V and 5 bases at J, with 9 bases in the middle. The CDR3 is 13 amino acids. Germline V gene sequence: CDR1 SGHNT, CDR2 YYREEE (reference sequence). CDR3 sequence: CASSSRRNNEQFF. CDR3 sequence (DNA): TGTGCCAGCAGCTCGCGGAGGAACAATGAGCAGTTCTTC.

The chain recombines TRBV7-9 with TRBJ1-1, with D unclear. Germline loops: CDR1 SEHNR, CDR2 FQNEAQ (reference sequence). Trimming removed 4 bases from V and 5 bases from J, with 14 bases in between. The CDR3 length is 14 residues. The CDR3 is CASSSVGTRTEAFF. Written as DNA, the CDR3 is TGTGCCAGCAGCTCTGTGGGAACTAGGACTGAAGCTTTCTTT.

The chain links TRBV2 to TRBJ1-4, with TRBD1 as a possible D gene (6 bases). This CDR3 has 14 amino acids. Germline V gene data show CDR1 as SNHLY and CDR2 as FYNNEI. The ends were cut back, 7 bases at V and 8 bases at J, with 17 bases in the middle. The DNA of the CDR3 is TGTGCCAGCAATGTACAGGGTCCAGGGGAAAAACTGTTTTTT. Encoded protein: CASNVQGPGEKLFF.

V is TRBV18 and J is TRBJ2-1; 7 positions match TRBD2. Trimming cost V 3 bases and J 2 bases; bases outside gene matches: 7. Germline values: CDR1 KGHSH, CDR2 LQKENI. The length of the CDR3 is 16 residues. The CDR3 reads CASSPPAGRTYNEQFF. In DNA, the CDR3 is TGTGCCAGCTCACCGCCAGCGGGGCGGACCTACAATGAGCAGTTCTTC.

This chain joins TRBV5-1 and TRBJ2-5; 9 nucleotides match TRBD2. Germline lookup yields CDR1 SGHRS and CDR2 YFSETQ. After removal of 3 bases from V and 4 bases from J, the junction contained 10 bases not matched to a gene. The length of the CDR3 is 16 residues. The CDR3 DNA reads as TGCGCCAGCAGCTCCATGGCGGGAGGGGGGTTAGAGACCCAGTACTTC. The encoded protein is CASSSMAGGGLETQYF.

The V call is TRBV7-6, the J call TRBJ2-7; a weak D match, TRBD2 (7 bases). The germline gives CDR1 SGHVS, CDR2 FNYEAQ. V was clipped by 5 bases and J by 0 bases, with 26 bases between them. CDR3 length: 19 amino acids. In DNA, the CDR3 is TGTGCCAGCAGCACCCGGCGGGGGACATCGCCGACCCGCTCCTACGAGCAGTACTTC. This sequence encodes CASSTRRGTSPTRSYEQYF.

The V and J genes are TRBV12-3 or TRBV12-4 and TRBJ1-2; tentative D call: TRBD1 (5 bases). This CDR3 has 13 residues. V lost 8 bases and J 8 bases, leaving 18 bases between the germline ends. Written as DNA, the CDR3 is TGTGCCAGCCGAGACCCGGGGGTTTACGGCTACACCTTC. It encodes CASRDPGVYGYTF.